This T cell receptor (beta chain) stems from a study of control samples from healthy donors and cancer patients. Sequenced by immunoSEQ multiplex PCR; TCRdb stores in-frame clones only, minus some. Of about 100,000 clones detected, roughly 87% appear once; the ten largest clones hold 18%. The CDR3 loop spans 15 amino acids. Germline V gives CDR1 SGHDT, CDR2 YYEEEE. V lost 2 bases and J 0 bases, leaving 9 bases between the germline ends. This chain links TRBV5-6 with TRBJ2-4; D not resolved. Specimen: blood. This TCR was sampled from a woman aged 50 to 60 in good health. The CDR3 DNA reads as TGTGCCAGCAGCTTATTGGACCCAGCCAAAAACATTCAGTACTTC. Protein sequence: CASSLLDPAKNIQYF.